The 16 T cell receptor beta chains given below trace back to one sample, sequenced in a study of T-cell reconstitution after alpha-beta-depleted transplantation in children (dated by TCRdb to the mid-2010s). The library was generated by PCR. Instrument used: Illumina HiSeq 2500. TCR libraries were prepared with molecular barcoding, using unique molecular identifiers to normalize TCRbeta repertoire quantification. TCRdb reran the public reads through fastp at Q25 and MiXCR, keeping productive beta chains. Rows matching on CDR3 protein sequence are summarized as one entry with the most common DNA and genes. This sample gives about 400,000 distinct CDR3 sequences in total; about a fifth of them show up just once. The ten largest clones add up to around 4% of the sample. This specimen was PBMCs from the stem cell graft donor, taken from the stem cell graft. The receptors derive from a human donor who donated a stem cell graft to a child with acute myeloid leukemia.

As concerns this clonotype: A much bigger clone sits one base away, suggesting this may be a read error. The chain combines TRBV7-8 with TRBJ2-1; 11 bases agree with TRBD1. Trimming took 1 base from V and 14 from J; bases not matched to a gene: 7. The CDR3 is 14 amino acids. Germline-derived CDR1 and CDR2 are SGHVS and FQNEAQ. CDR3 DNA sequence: TGTGCCAGCAGCTTAGTGGGACAGGGGGGTGGGAAGTTCTTC. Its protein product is CASSLVGQGGGKFF.

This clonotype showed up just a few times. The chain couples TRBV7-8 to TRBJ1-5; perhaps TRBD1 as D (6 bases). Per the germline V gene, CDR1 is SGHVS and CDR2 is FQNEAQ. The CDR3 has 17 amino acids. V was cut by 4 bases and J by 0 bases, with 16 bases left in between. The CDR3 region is CASSSLNREVSNQPQHF. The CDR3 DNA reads TGTGCCAGCAGCTCTTTAAACAGGGAAGTTAGCAATCAGCCCCAGCATTTT. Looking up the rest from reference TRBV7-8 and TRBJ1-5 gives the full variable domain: GAGVSQSPRYKVAKRGQDVALRCDPISGHVSLFWYQQALGQGPEFLTYFQNEAQLDKSGLPSDRFFAERPEGSVSTLKIQRTQQEDSAVYLCASSSLNREVSNQPQHFGDGTRLSIL.

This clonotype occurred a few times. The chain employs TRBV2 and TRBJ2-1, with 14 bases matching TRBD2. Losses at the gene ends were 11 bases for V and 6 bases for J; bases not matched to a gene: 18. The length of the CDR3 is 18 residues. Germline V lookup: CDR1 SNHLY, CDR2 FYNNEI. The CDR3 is CACCLNPGTSGSVNEQFF. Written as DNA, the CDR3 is TGTGCCTGCTGTCTAAACCCAGGGACTAGCGGGAGTGTCAATGAGCAGTTCTTC.

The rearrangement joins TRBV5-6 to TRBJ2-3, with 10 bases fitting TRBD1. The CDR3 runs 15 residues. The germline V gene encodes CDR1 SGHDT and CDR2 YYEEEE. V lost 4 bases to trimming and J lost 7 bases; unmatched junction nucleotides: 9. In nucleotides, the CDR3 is TGTGCCAGCAGCCCGGGACAGGGGAGTAGGAATACGCAGTATTTT. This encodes CASSPGQGSRNTQYF.

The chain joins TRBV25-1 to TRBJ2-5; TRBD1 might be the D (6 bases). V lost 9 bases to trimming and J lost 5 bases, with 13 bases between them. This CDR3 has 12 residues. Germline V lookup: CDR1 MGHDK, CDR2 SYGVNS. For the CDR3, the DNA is TGTGCCAGTGAACAGGGTGGGGAGACCCAGTACTTC. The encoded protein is CASEQGGETQYF.

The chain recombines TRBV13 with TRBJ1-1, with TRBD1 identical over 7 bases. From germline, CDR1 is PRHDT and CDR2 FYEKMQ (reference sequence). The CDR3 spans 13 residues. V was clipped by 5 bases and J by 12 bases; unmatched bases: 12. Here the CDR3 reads CASSASKQGKTFF. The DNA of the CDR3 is TGTGCCAGCAGCGCTTCGAAACAGGGGAAAACTTTCTTT. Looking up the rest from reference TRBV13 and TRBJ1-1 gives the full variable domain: AAGVIQSPRHLIKEKRETATLKCYPIPRHDTVYWYQQGPGQDPQFLISFYEKMQSDKGSIPDRFSAQQFSDYHSELNMSSLELGDSALYFCASSASKQGKTFFGQGTRLTVV.

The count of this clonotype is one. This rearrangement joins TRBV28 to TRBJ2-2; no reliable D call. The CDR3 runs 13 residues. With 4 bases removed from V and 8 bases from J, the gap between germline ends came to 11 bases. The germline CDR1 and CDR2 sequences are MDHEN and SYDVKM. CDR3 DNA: TGTGCCAGCAGTTGGGGAAACCCGGGGGAGCTGTTTTTT. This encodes CASSWGNPGELFF.

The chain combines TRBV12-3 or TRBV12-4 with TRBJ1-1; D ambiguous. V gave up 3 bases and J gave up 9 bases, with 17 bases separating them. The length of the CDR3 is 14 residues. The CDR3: CASSFTGDDSKAFF. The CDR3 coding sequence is TGTGCCAGCAGTTTTACGGGAGATGACTCTAAAGCTTTCTTT.

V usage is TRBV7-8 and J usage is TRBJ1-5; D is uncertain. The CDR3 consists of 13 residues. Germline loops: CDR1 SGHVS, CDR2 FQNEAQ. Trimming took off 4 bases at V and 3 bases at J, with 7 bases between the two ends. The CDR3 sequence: CASSSHPNQPQHF. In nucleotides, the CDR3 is TGTGCCAGCAGCTCCCACCCCAATCAGCCCCAGCATTTT.

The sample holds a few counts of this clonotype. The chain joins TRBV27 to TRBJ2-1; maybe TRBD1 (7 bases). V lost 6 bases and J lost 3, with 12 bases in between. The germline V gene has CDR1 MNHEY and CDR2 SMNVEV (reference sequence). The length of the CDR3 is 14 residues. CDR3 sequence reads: CASSRGTVYNEQFF. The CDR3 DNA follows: TGTGCCAGCAGCCGCGGGACAGTCTACAATGAGCAGTTCTTC.

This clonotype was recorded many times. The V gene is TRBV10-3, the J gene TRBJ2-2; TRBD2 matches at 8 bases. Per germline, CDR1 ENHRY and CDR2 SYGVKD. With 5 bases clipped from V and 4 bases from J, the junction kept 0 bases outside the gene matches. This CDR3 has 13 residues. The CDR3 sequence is CAISTSGTGELFF. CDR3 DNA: TGTGCCATCAGTACTAGCGGCACCGGGGAGCTGTTTTTT.

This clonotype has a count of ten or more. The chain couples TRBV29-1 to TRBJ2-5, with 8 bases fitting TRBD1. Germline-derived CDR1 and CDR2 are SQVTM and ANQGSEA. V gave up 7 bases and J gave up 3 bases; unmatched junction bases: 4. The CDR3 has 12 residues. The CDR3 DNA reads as TGCAGCGCCCGGACAGGGAAAGAGACCCAGTACTTC. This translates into CSARTGKETQYF.

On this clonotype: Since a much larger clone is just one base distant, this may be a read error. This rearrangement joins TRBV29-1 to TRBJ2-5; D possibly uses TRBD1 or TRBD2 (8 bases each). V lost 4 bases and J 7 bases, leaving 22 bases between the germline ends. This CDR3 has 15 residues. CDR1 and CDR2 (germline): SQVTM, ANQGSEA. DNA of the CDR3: TGCAGCGTTGGAGTCGCGGACAGGGCGGGAGGGACCCAGTACTTC. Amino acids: CSVGVADRAGGTQYF.

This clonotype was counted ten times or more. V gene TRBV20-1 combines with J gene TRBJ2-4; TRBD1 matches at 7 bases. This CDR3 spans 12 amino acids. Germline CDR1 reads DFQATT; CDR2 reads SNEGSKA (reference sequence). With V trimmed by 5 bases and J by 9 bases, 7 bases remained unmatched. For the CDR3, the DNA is TGCAGTGCTGGCGACAGGGATTTCATTCAGTACTTC. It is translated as CSAGDRDFIQYF.

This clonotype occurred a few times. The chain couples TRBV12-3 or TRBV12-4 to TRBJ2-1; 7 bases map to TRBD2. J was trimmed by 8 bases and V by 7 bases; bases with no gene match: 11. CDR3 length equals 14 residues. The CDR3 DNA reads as TGTGCCAGCACCCCTGGACTAGGATACGATGAGCAGTTCTTC. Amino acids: CASTPGLGYDEQFF.

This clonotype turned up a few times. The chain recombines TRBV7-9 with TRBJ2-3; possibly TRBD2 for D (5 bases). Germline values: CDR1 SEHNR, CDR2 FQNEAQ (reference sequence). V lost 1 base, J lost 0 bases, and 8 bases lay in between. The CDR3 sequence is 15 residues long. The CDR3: CASSLDGISTDTQYF. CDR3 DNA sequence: TGTGCCAGCAGCTTAGACGGGATAAGCACAGATACGCAGTATTTT.